The entry below gives a single T cell receptor beta chain sequence along with its context. The same CDR3 is also encoded by other DNA sequences in this sample. In the naive CD8 group, cells lacked CD45RO and were positively selected for CCR7, so terminally differentiated effector memory CD45RA+ cells were left out. Healthy HIV-negative adults with no recent acute infections or vaccinations were recruited as donors. Between the trimmed V and J ends, which lost 0 bases and 4 bases, there was a span of 0 bases. Germline CDR1 is SEHNR and CDR2 is FQNEAQ (reference sequence). The CDR3 runs 12 residues. These data originate in a study of shared clonotypes between healthy human individuals. A deep-level run was used for the assay. Data came from immunoSEQ multiplex PCR; TCRdb stores just in-frame clones and leaves some out. This sample has roughly 2.1 million clones, with approximately 94% found just once.

The origin of this receptor is a man aged 18 to 29 in good health. Some clones in this sample may be carry-over from other donors' samples. The V gene is TRBV7-9, the J gene TRBJ1-4; D uncertain. The specimen was naive CD8+ T cells from PBMCs. The CDR3 loop reads CASSLANEKLFF. The DNA of the CDR3 is TGTGCCAGCAGCTTAGCTAATGAAAAACTGTTTTTT.